A selection of T cell receptor beta chains follows, all from one sample in a study of shared clonotypes between healthy human individuals. Sequencing was performed with immunoSEQ multiplex PCR; in TCRdb, only in-frame clones are kept and a portion is missing. The table lists nearly 1 million clones, about three quarters of them singletons. Sample: memory CD4+ T cells sorted from blood. The receptors here all came from a man aged 18 to 30 in good health. CDR3s include the opening cysteine and the closing phenylalanine or tryptophan. A D gene is named only where the DNA matches it firmly. A clone size is listed for some rows: how often the clone was seen (once, few, many), or a class if it is expanded.

TGTGCCAGCAGTGGGGGCACCGGATATCAGCCCCAGCATTTT CASSGGTGYQPQHF TRBJ1-5 once NA TRBV28
TGCGCCAGCAGCCCCGGGACTAGCGGGGGCAATGAGCAGTTCTTC CASSPGTSGGNEQFF TRBJ2-1 once TRBD2 TRBV5-1
TGTGCCTGGAGTGTAGTAGCGGGGCTCACAGATACGCAGTATTTT CAWSVVAGLTDTQYF TRBJ2-3 NA TRBD2 TRBV30
TGCGCCAGCAGGGTAACAGGGGGGTATGGCTACACCTTC CASRVTGGYGYTF TRBJ1-2 NA TRBD1 TRBV4-1
TGTGCCAGCAGCCTGTGGCCAATCAATGAGCAGTTCTTC CASSLWPINEQFF TRBJ2-1 NA NA TRBV5-4
TGTGCCAGCAGCCCGCAGCCGGGTGAAGCTTTCTTT CASSPQPGEAFF TRBJ1-1 NA NA TRBV7-2
TGTGCCAGAAGTCCCTCGCGTCCGGGGACGACTTATCCGAGTACAGATACGCAGTATTTT CARSPSRPGTTYPSTDTQYF TRBJ2-3 NA NA TRBV5-3
TGCGCCAGCAGCCACGGGACTAGCGGGAAAGAGACCCAGTACTTC CASSHGTSGKETQYF TRBJ2-5 few TRBD2 TRBV5-1
TGTGCCAGCAGTTTAAGGACTAGCGGGGAGCGCACAGATACGCAGTATTTT CASSLRTSGERTDTQYF TRBJ2-3 NA TRBD2 TRBV28
TGTGCCAGCAGCCCGAATACAGGGAGTAATGAAAAACTGTTTTTT CASSPNTGSNEKLFF TRBJ1-4 NA NA TRBV5-6
TGTGCCAGCAGCCGGCGGGGGGGTATGAAAGAGACCCAGTACTTC CASSRRGGMKETQYF TRBJ2-5 few TRBD2 TRBV5-4
TGTGCCAGCTCACCTCGGGACGGGGCCTATGGCTACACCTTC CASSPRDGAYGYTF TRBJ1-2 NA NA TRBV18
TGTGCCAGCAGCCAGACAGGAACCCCATTCTACTCCTACGAGCAGTACTTC CASSQTGTPFYSYEQYF TRBJ2-7 NA NA TRBV7-2
TGTGCCAGCAGCTTAGGAGGGGGACTGAACACTGAAGCTTTCTTT CASSLGGGLNTEAFF TRBJ1-1 NA NA TRBV7-2
TGTGCCAGCAGTCCGCGAAGAGCCGAGACCCAGTACTTC CASSPRRAETQYF TRBJ2-5 NA NA TRBV6-5
TGCAGCGCGCTAGGGGGGAAAGATACGCAGTATTTT CSALGGKDTQYF TRBJ2-3 NA NA TRBV29-1
TGTGCCAGCAGCGTATCGGACGGGTCAGAAGTAGAAAAACTGTTTTTT CASSVSDGSEVEKLFF TRBJ1-4 NA NA TRBV5-5
TGTGCCAGCAGTTACTCGGGACAGCGCACAGATACGCAGTATTTT CASSYSGQRTDTQYF TRBJ2-3 NA TRBD1 TRBV6-5
TGTGCCCCGGGGACCCCATCGGATCAGCCCCAGCATTTT CAPGTPSDQPQHF TRBJ1-5 few NA TRBV30
TGTGCCAGCAGCCGGACAGGGATTCGATCAACTAATGAAAAACTGTTTTTT CASSRTGIRSTNEKLFF TRBJ1-4 NA TRBD1 TRBV5-6
TGCGCCAGCAGCTTGGAGGTAGGGGACTATGGCTACACCTTC CASSLEVGDYGYTF TRBJ1-2 once NA TRBV5-1
TGTGCCTGCAAGCTCCGGGACAGGGCCTACAATGAGCAGTTCTTC CACKLRDRAYNEQFF TRBJ2-1 NA TRBD1 TRBV30
TGCGCCAGCAGCCCTGGACAGGGCACCGGGGAGCTGTTTTTT CASSPGQGTGELFF TRBJ2-2 NA TRBD1 TRBV5-1
TGTGCCAGCAGTGAAGGGTTGGTGAACACTGAAGCTTTCTTT CASSEGLVNTEAFF TRBJ1-1 NA NA TRBV6-1